The source of this T cell receptor (beta chain) is a study of shared clonotypes between healthy human individuals. Naivety among CD8 cells was defined by CD45RO negativity and positive CCR7 selection, thereby excluding terminally differentiated effector memory CD45RA+ cells. There were only Caucasian adults among the donors, and all lived in Nashville, Tennessee. CDR3 length: 15 residues. The germline V and J ends were trimmed by 6 bases and 8 bases, with 19 bases remaining between them. The germline V gene has CDR1 SGHVS and CDR2 FNYEAQ. Only in-frame clones appear in the TCRdb table, and some are missing; sequencing was by immunoSEQ multiplex PCR. Of just over 2,000,000 clones in the sample, over 85% were seen once.

The sequenced sample was naive CD8+ T cells sorted from blood. The chain uses TRBV7-6 and TRBJ1-4, with no clear D. The receptor was derived from a man aged 18 to 35 in good health. The CDR3 here is CASSSTGSGLEKLFF. CDR3 DNA: TGTGCCAGCAGTTCTACTGGGTCAGGTTTGGAAAAACTGTTTTTT. The complete variable domain, with remaining parts taken from reference TRBV7-6 and TRBJ1-4, reads GAGVSQSPRYKVTKRGQDVALRCDPISGHVSLYWYRQALGQGPEFLTYFNYEAQQDKSGLPNDRFSAERPEGSISTLTIQRTEQRDSAMYRCASSSTGSGLEKLFFGSGTQLSVL.